A single sample is the source of the 30 T cell receptor beta chains below, sequenced in a study of blood T cells in healthy people across ages. A J-beta primer mix and a sample-barcoded 5' primer were used in a second PCR of roughly 6 to 11 cycles. Each CDR3 protein gets one entry after TCRdb re-called the 5' RACE reads with MiXCR. In the table there are hundreds of thousands of distinct CDR3 sequences, under 45% of which are singletons. Input material: blood. The origin of the receptors is a man between 60 and 70 years old in good health.

Turning to this clonotype: A read error may produce the germline difference seen at one junction end. V and J are TRBV12-3 or TRBV12-4 and TRBJ2-7; D is possibly TRBD1 (6 bases). This CDR3 region has 13 residues. The CDR3 bases are TGTACCAGCAGTTACAGGGTTGGTTACGAGCAGTACTTC. Translating it yields CTSSYRVGYEQYF.

J is TRBJ2-1 and V is TRBV20-1, with 11 bases matching TRBD2. The last part of the DNA fits TRBJ2-7 better; the J call may be wrong. Per germline, CDR1 DFQATT and CDR2 SNEGSKA (reference sequence). CDR3 length equals 19 residues. CDR3 amino acids: CSASTLGSGGVSSYNEQYF. For the CDR3, the DNA is TGCAGTGCTAGTACCCTAGGTAGCGGGGGGGTAAGCTCCTACAATGAGCAGTACTTC.

On this clonotype: A read error may be the cause here, since a much bigger clone is one base away. The chain recombines TRBV28 with TRBJ2-7; a possible D gene is TRBD1 (6 bases). The CDR3 consists of 14 residues. Per germline, CDR1 MDHEN and CDR2 SYDVKM. CDR3 bases: TGTGCCAGCAGTTTGTCCAGGGGTTCCTGCGAGCAGTACTTC. It yields the protein CASSLSRGSCEQYF.

This chain connects TRBV4-3 to TRBJ1-5; D is undetermined. CDR3 length equals 15 residues. V was clipped by 0 bases and J by 9 bases, with 15 bases between them. Germline V lookup: CDR1 LGHNA, CDR2 YSLEER. The CDR3 DNA reads TGCGCCAGCAGCCAAGATCGGGCAGGAGGATGGCCCCAGCATTTT. It specifies CASSQDRAGGWPQHF.

This clonotype was detected ten times or more. CDR3 loop: CASSQGTNEQFF. In DNA form, the CDR3 reads TGTGCCAGCAGTCAGGGTACCAATGAGCAGTTCTTC. This rearrangement joins TRBV12-3 or TRBV12-4 to TRBJ2-1; perhaps TRBD1 as D (5 bases). V lost 5 bases and J 6 bases, leaving 8 bases between the germline ends. The CDR3 has 12 residues.

The rearrangement links TRBV11-3 to TRBJ2-4; D unclear. The CDR3 length is 15 residues. The V gene's germline CDR1 is SGHNT and CDR2 YENEEA. V lost 3 bases and J lost 0, with 9 bases in between. DNA of the CDR3: TGTGCCAGCAGCTTTGGAGTGCTAGCCAAAAACATTCAGTACTTC. Its protein product is CASSFGVLAKNIQYF.

This chain uses TRBV5-5 with TRBJ2-1; D possibly matches TRBD1 or TRBD2 (5 bases each). The assigned J gene may be wrong: the sequence end matches TRBJ2-7 better. The CDR3 is 13 residues long. Germline V gives CDR1 SGHKS, CDR2 YYEKEE (reference sequence). The CDR3 sequence is CASRPGTYNEQYF. CDR3 DNA: TGTGCCAGCAGACCCGGGACCTACAATGAGCAGTACTTC.

This clonotype has just a few counts. This chain uses TRBV6-2 or TRBV6-3 with TRBJ2-6, with TRBD1 matching over 9 bases. This CDR3 comprises 18 residues. Germline values: CDR1 MNHEY, CDR2 SVGEGT. Trimming took 6 bases from V and 0 from J; bases not matched to a gene: 9. The CDR3 nucleotides read TGTGCCAGCAGCCCTCGACAGGGGGTAAACTCTGGGGCCAACGTCCTGACTTTC. Translating it yields CASSPRQGVNSGANVLTF.

This clonotype was picked up a small number of times. The chain links TRBV6-2 or TRBV6-3 to TRBJ2-7, with TRBD2 matching 13 bases. The better agreement between TRBJ2-4 and the DNA end casts doubt on the J call. In germline, CDR1 is MNHEY, CDR2 SVGEGT. The CDR3 is made up of 14 amino acids. DNA for the CDR3: TGTGCCAGCAGACTAGCGGGGGGGTTAAACATTCAGTACTTC. Translation: CASRLAGGLNIQYF.

The chain has TRBV13 and TRBJ2-6, with D maybe TRBD2 (5 bases). The V and J ends lost 7 bases and 0 bases respectively, with 13 bases between them. The CDR3 totals 16 residues. Germline V gives CDR1 PRHDT, CDR2 FYEKMQ (reference sequence). The CDR3 DNA is TGTGCCAGCAACCTGCGGGTGGGCTCTGGGGCCAACGTCCTGACTTTC. Amino acid sequence: CASNLRVGSGANVLTF.

The CDR3 spells CASGFSPLTSFGTDTQYF. The DNA of the CDR3 is TGTGCTAGTGGTTTCTCGCCCCTTACTAGCTTTGGCACAGATACGCAGTATTTT. This sequence joins TRBV12-5 and TRBJ2-3; possibly TRBD2 for D (6 bases). The CDR3 has 18 residues. Deletions cut 3 bases from V and 1 base from J, with 20 bases between. Germline assignment: CDR1 LGHNT and CDR2 FRNRAP.

V usage is TRBV7-2 and J usage is TRBJ1-5, with a tentative D call TRBD1 (5 bases). V was cut by 2 bases and J by 13 bases, with 15 bases left in between. Germline CDR1 SGHTA, CDR2 FQGNSA. CDR3 length equals 13 residues. The CDR3 region has the DNA TGTGCCAGCAGCTTATTGGGAGAGGGACCTCAGCATTTT. As protein: CASSLLGEGPQHF.

The rearrangement uses TRBV27 and TRBJ1-5, with D unresolved. This CDR3 has 15 amino acids. The germline V gene has CDR1 MNHEY and CDR2 SMNVEV (reference sequence). Trimming removed 5 bases from V and 3 bases from J, with 14 bases in between. Written as DNA, the CDR3 is TGTGCCAGCAGTCCACTCGACGAGCTCAATCAGCCCCAGCATTTT. It translates to CASSPLDELNQPQHF.

The V gene is TRBV7-2, the J gene TRBJ1-1; maybe TRBD1 (6 bases). Germline assignment: CDR1 SGHTA and CDR2 FQGNSA. This CDR3 comprises 12 residues. V gave up 5 bases and J gave up 5 bases, with 9 bases separating them. The CDR3 coding sequence is TGTGCCAGCAGCCATAGGGGGACTGAAGCTTTCTTT. It codes for CASSHRGTEAFF.

The rearrangement joins TRBV29-1 to TRBJ2-4; no clear D gene. Trimming left V 6 bases short and J 9 bases short, with 9 bases between. This CDR3 spans 10 amino acids. The germline V gene has CDR1 SQVTM and CDR2 ANQGSEA. CDR3 region: CSVRSSIQYF. Written as DNA, the CDR3 is TGCAGCGTCCGGTCAAGCATTCAGTACTTC. Supplemented by reference TRBV29-1 and TRBJ2-4, the full variable domain reads SAVISQKPSRDICQRGTSLTIQCQVDSQVTMMFWYRQQPGQSLTLIATANQGSEATYESGFVIDKFPISRPNLTFSTLTVSNMSPEDSSIYLCSVRSSIQYFGAGTRLSVL.

This chain connects TRBV2 to TRBJ2-3; D not certain. The CDR3 covers 12 residues. The V and J ends lost 2 bases and 4 bases respectively, with 4 bases between them. Per the germline V gene, CDR1 is SNHLY and CDR2 is FYNNEI. The CDR3 nucleotides read TGTGCCAGCAGTGAAATGGCAGATACGCAGTATTTT. Translation gives CASSEMADTQYF.

J is TRBJ2-2 and V is TRBV24-1; D gene uncertain. CDR3 length: 15 residues. The germline gives CDR1 KGHDR, CDR2 SFDVKD. V was clipped by 3 bases and J by 1 base, with 8 bases between them. The CDR3 sequence is CATSDPQMNTGELFF. CDR3 DNA: TGTGCCACCAGTGATCCGCAGATGAACACCGGGGAGCTGTTTTTT.

This clonotype was seen a few times. The chain carries TRBV27 and TRBJ2-5, with TRBD2 as a possible D gene (6 bases). The DNA end is a closer match to TRBJ2-7, so the J assignment may be wrong. The length of the CDR3 is 12 residues. Looked up from germline, CDR1 is MNHEY and CDR2 is SMNVEV (reference sequence). The chain's CDR3 is CASSYGGSEQYF. The CDR3 DNA reads as TGTGCCAGCAGTTATGGGGGGTCCGAGCAGTACTTC.

The chain joins TRBV7-2 to TRBJ1-6; D possibly corresponds to TRBD1 (6 bases). CDR1 and CDR2 (germline): SGHTA, FQGNSA. This CDR3 spans 15 amino acids. The V end was cut by 4 bases, the J end by 5 bases, with 12 bases between. The CDR3 sequence is CASSSRQADNSPLHF. The DNA of the CDR3 is TGTGCCAGCAGCTCCCGACAGGCCGATAATTCACCCCTCCACTTT.

The gene calls are TRBV7-2 and TRBJ2-1, with D perhaps TRBD2 (6 bases). Looked up from germline, CDR1 is SGHTA and CDR2 is FQGNSA. The CDR3 runs to 16 residues. V was shortened by 7 bases and J by 2 bases, with 18 bases between the two germline ends. CDR3 protein: CASTPGGRKTYNEQFF. DNA for the CDR3: TGTGCCAGCACCCCTGGAGGGCGGAAAACCTACAATGAGCAGTTCTTC.

The table lists this clonotype with a few counts. The V gene is TRBV20-1, the J gene TRBJ2-1, with 11 bases matching TRBD1. V lost 2 bases, J lost 5 bases, and 5 bases stayed unmatched. Germline CDR1 and CDR2: DFQATT and SNEGSKA (reference sequence). This CDR3 comprises 15 residues. The CDR3 reads CSARPLGQGDNEQFF. The CDR3, as DNA: TGCAGTGCTAGACCCCTGGGACAGGGGGACAATGAGCAGTTCTTC.

V and J are TRBV20-1 and TRBJ1-2; 7 nucleotides agree with TRBD1. Losses at the gene ends were 6 bases for V and 7 bases for J; bases not matched to a gene: 8. The V gene's germline CDR1 is DFQATT and CDR2 SNEGSKA (reference sequence). This CDR3 spans 12 amino acids. The CDR3: CSANRGQGGYTF. CDR3 DNA: TGCAGTGCAAATAGGGGGCAAGGTGGCTACACCTTC.

This clonotype appeared once. The chain is built from TRBV20-1 and TRBJ1-5, with D possibly matching TRBD1 (5 bases). The CDR3 runs 17 residues. The V end lost 3 bases, the J end lost 2 bases, and 20 bases lay between the germline ends. Germline-derived CDR1 and CDR2 are DFQATT and SNEGSKA (reference sequence). Written as DNA, the CDR3 is TGCAGTGCTAGGGAACCGTCTCACAGGTATGGCAATCAGCCCCAGCATTTT. Translating it yields CSAREPSHRYGNQPQHF.

This clonotype was recorded a few times. The chain uses TRBV20-1 and TRBJ1-1, with D tentatively TRBD1 (5 bases). Looked up from germline, CDR1 is DFQATT and CDR2 is SNEGSKA (reference sequence). This CDR3 comprises 12 residues. V lost 3 bases and J lost 6, with 11 bases in between. Here the CDR3 DNA reads TGCAGTGCTAGTACGGGGGGAGCTGAAGCTTTCTTT. This translates into CSASTGGAEAFF.

The gene calls are TRBV7-2 and TRBJ2-1, with 7 bases fitting TRBD2. Germline V gene lookup returns CDR1 SGHTA and CDR2 FQGNSA. The CDR3 covers 16 residues. J gave up 3 bases and V 5 bases, and 10 bases lay outside the gene matches. CDR3 amino acids: CASSPRSGVNYNEQFF. CDR3 in DNA: TGTGCCAGCAGCCCCCGGAGCGGGGTGAACTACAATGAGCAGTTCTTC.

The chain couples TRBV7-9 to TRBJ2-1; 10 bases are a match to TRBD2. This CDR3 region has 15 residues. V dropped 5 bases and J dropped 6; count of bases not matched to a gene: 7. Germline values: CDR1 SEHNR, CDR2 FQNEAQ (reference sequence). The CDR3: CASSDLRLAGNEQFF. The CDR3 DNA is TGTGCCAGCAGCGATTTGCGACTAGCGGGCAATGAGCAGTTCTTC. Looking up the rest from reference TRBV7-9 and TRBJ2-1 gives the full variable domain: DTGVSQNPRHKITKRGQNVTFRCDPISEHNRLYWYRQTLGQGPEFLTYFQNEAQLEKSRLLSDRFSAERPKGSFSTLEIQRTEQGDSAMYLCASSDLRLAGNEQFFGPGTRLTVL.

This clonotype was counted only a few times. The rearrangement joins TRBV12-3 or TRBV12-4 to TRBJ1-2; perhaps TRBD1 as D (5 bases). CDR3 size: 16 residues. V was trimmed by 5 bases and J by 1 base, leaving 17 bases between them. The CDR3 is CASSLSGRAFNYGYTF. The CDR3 DNA sequence: TGTGCCAGCAGTCTTTCGGGCAGGGCCTTTAACTATGGCTACACCTTC.

The rearrangement uses TRBV3-1 and TRBJ1-5, with a tentative D call TRBD1 (6 bases). V was trimmed by 3 bases and J by 1 base, leaving 10 bases between them. The length of the CDR3 is 15 residues. Germline loops: CDR1 LGHDT, CDR2 YNNKEL (reference sequence). CDR3 in DNA: TGTGCCAGCAGCCACGGCAGGGGCAGCAATCAGCCCCAGCATTTT. Its translation: CASSHGRGSNQPQHF. The full variable domain, in which reference TRBV3-1 and TRBJ1-5 provide the parts outside the CDR3, is DTAVSQTPKYLVTQMGNDKSIKCEQNLGHDTMYWYKQDSKKFLKIMFSYNNKELIINETVPNRFSPKSPDKAHLNLHINSLELGDSAVYFCASSHGRGSNQPQHFGDGTRLSIL.

Turning to this clonotype: A read error may be the cause here, since a much bigger clone is one base away. The chain joins TRBV4-3 to TRBJ2-4, with D perhaps matching TRBD1 or TRBD2 (5 bases each). The length of the CDR3 is 13 residues. CDR1 is LGHNA, CDR2 YSLEER, per germline. With 0 bases removed from V and 13 bases from J, the gap between germline ends came to 13 bases. CDR3 sequence (DNA): TGCGCCAGCAGCCAAGAGGGGGTCTCCGGGCAGTACTTC. Translating it yields CASSQEGVSGQYF.

Only a few counts were recorded for this clonotype. The rearrangement joins TRBV7-2 to TRBJ2-3, with D possibly TRBD1 on 5 matching bases. The CDR3 runs to 15 residues. Germline lookup yields CDR1 SGHTA and CDR2 FQGNSA. Trimming stripped 4 bases from V and 2 bases from J, with 13 bases between. CDR3 in DNA: TGTGCCAGCAGCTCCGACAGAACCTTCACAGATACGCAGTATTTT. Translated, it gives CASSSDRTFTDTQYF.